The subject of this entry is one TCR beta chain. This sample is drawn from a study of blood T cell repertoires in COVID-19. As for the study in general: The United States, Italy and Spain were the sources of the acute and convalescent COVID-19 samples. PBMCs, B-cell-depleted T cells, or T cells provided the cDNA or gDNA that made up the material.

Original processing notes: Reference gene primer amplification gave estimated nucleated cell counts. Profiling relied on immunoSEQ multiplex PCR, and the TCRdb table lists in-frame clones only, not all of them. V, J and clone size are taken as reported in that table, and D and trimming were inferred from the DNA itself. Among hundreds of thousands of clones, around 90% were seen once, and the ten largest hold 3%. The sequence came from a man between 18 and 29 years old with active or convalescent COVID-19. Sequences were obtained from peripheral blood.

CDR3 in DNA: TGTGCCACCAGCAGAGACCCGATCCCCGGTTTTTTCTCTAACAGCCGAAACACCATATATTTT. Translation: CATSRDPIPGFFSNSRNTIYF. The chain links TRBV15 to TRBJ1-3, with no clear D. Germline lookup yields CDR1 LNHNV and CDR2 YYDKDF (reference sequence). This CDR3 comprises 21 residues. V lost 0 bases and J 5 bases, leaving 29 bases between the germline ends.